This passage covers 28 T cell receptor beta chains from one sample sequenced in a study of blood T cell repertoires in COVID-19. Repertoires were generated with immunoSEQ multiplex PCR, while TCRdb's copy carries only in-frame clones and drops some. The sample contains just over 300,000 clones, 80% to 90% of which appear only once. The sample was PBMCs or T cells enriched from blood (not recorded which). The receptors here all came from a woman younger than 35 who had recovered from COVID-19.

This chain links TRBV3-1 (or the pseudogene TRBV3-2) with TRBJ2-7; 9 bases align to TRBD2. V lost 3 bases, J lost 2 bases, and 8 bases stayed unmatched. CDR1 and CDR2 from the germline V gene are LGHDT and YNNKEL (reference sequence). This CDR3 region has 16 residues. Here the CDR3 DNA reads TGTGCCAGCAGCCAGGGGTTCGTAGCGGGGGCCTACGAGCAGTACTTC. Protein sequence: CASSQGFVAGAYEQYF.

The chain joins TRBV2 to TRBJ1-6; 7 nucleotides agree with TRBD1. V was pared by 1 base and J by 7 bases, with 7 bases of the junction left unmatched. This CDR3 has 16 residues. Per germline, CDR1 SNHLY and CDR2 FYNNEI. The CDR3 reads CASSEEAWDSNSPLHF. The DNA for the CDR3 is TGTGCCAGCAGTGAAGAGGCCTGGGACAGCAATTCACCCCTCCACTTT.

The chain recombines TRBV19 with TRBJ2-6; maybe TRBD1 (6 bases). The CDR3 contains 17 residues. Germline loops: CDR1 LNHDA, CDR2 SQIVND (reference sequence). Trimming stripped 4 bases from V and 0 bases from J, with 13 bases between. CDR3 nucleotide sequence: TGTGCCAGTAGTAAACAGGGCGCCTACTCTGGGGCCAACGTCCTGACTTTC. Translated, it gives CASSKQGAYSGANVLTF.

The chain carries TRBV27 and TRBJ1-5; D is unclear. Germline V lookup: CDR1 MNHEY, CDR2 SMNVEV (reference sequence). The CDR3 is made up of 16 amino acids. Trimming shortened V by 4 bases and J by 2 bases, and 15 bases separated the two germline ends. This CDR3 reads CASSSLRSMGNQPQHF. The CDR3 nucleotides read TGTGCCAGCAGTTCCCTCCGTAGTATGGGCAATCAGCCCCAGCATTTT.

This clone appeared a single time. The V and J genes are TRBV18 and TRBJ1-2, with D possibly TRBD1 on 5 matching bases. Germline V gives CDR1 KGHSH, CDR2 LQKENI. The CDR3 length is 12 residues. V was shortened by 4 bases and J by 4 bases, with 7 bases between the two germline ends. The CDR3 is CASSQGLYGYTF. The CDR3 DNA reads as TGTGCCAGCTCACAGGGGCTCTATGGCTACACCTTC.

This clone was seen just once. The chain employs TRBV2 and TRBJ2-3, with 8 bases aligning to TRBD2. The germline gives CDR1 SNHLY, CDR2 FYNNEI. Unmatched junction bases numbered 4, after V lost 3 bases and J lost 5 bases. This CDR3 has 14 residues. DNA of the CDR3: TGTGCCAGCAGTGAGGGACTAGGGGGAGATACGCAGTATTTT. This translates into CASSEGLGGDTQYF. Combining the CDR3 with reference TRBV2 and TRBJ2-3 gives the whole variable domain EPEVTQTPSHQVTQMGQEVILRCVPISNHLYFYWYRQILGQKVEFLVSFYNNEISEKSEIFDDQFSVERPDGSNFTLKIRSTKLEDSAMYFCASSEGLGGDTQYFGPGTRLTVL.

As regards this clone: At one end the junction does not follow the germline gene, possibly because of a read error. The gene calls are TRBV6-1 and TRBJ1-3; D is ambiguous. Germline-derived CDR1 and CDR2 are MNHNS and SASEGT. CDR3 length equals 11 residues. The CDR3 region is CASSESPFPLF. As DNA, the CDR3 is TGTGCCAGCAGTGAATCCCCCTTCCCTCTATTT.

The chain carries TRBV19 and TRBJ1-5; 8 bases are shared with TRBD1. Losses at the gene ends were 3 bases for V and 3 bases for J; bases not matched to a gene: 7. CDR1 and CDR2 (germline): LNHDA, SQIVND (reference sequence). This CDR3 comprises 16 residues. In DNA form, the CDR3 reads TGTGCCAGTAGTATCCAGGGGGCGAGAATCAATCAGCCCCAGCATTTT. As protein: CASSIQGARINQPQHF.

This sequence joins TRBV5-6 and TRBJ2-7; 7 nucleotides agree with TRBD1. Germline lookup yields CDR1 SGHDT and CDR2 YYEEEE. CDR3 length: 15 amino acids. V trimming: 3 bases; J trimming: 4 bases; junction bases outside the gene matches: 10. The CDR3 spells CASSSGPGQMYEQYF. The DNA for the CDR3 is TGTGCCAGCAGCTCGGGGCCGGGACAGATGTACGAGCAGTACTTC.

The rearrangement uses TRBV4-1 and TRBJ2-2; TRBD2 matches 8 bases. V lost 3 bases and J lost 2; bases outside the gene matches: 11. This CDR3 is 18 amino acids long. From germline, CDR1 is MGHRA and CDR2 YSYEKL. CDR3 sequence: CASSHRGGPNYNTGELFF. DNA of the CDR3: TGCGCCAGCAGCCACCGCGGGGGGCCTAACTACAACACCGGGGAGCTGTTTTTT.

As for this clone: The junction shows a germline mismatch at one end, possibly a read error. The CDR3 sequence is CASSRSIAGAYYNGQFF. The CDR3 coding sequence is TGTGCCAGTAGTAGATCGATAGCGGGGGCTTACTACAATGGGCAGTTCTTC. The chain has TRBV19 and TRBJ2-1, with 9 bases fitting TRBD2. The CDR3 totals 17 residues. Germline CDR1 and CDR2: LNHDA and SQIVND (reference sequence).

The chain is built from TRBV6-5 and TRBJ1-4, with D uncertain. Per germline, CDR1 MNHEY and CDR2 SVGAGI. V was cut by 5 bases and J by 0 bases, with 10 bases left in between. CDR3 length: 15 amino acids. The CDR3 DNA is TGTGCCAGCAGTCCTTACACGTCAACTAATGAAAAACTGTTTTTT. Its protein product is CASSPYTSTNEKLFF.

With regard to this clone: Other nucleotide sequences from this sample produce the same CDR3. This chain connects TRBV7-2 to TRBJ2-7; 8 bases line up with TRBD1. The trim removed 2 bases at V and 6 bases at J, leaving 6 bases unmatched. The CDR3 contains 14 residues. In germline, CDR1 is SGHTA, CDR2 FQGNSA. CDR3 loop: CASSLYGQGSEQYF. CDR3 sequence (DNA): TGTGCCAGCAGCTTATACGGACAGGGCTCCGAGCAGTACTTC.

In nucleotides, the CDR3 is TGCAGTGCTAGTTTGGGAGGCCCGAACACTGAAGCTTTCTTT. Amino acid sequence: CSASLGGPNTEAFF. V usage is TRBV20-1 and J usage is TRBJ1-1, with D hard to call. CDR3 length equals 14 residues. The V gene lost 3 bases and the J gene lost 1 base, with 12 bases spanning the gap. Germline values: CDR1 DFQATT, CDR2 SNEGSKA (reference sequence).

The chain joins TRBV2 to TRBJ2-1, with D uncertain. The V and J ends lost 7 bases and 1 base respectively, with 8 bases between them. This CDR3 is 13 amino acids long. Germline V lookup: CDR1 SNHLY, CDR2 FYNNEI. This chain's CDR3 is CASTPGSYNEQFF. Written as DNA, the CDR3 is TGTGCCAGCACGCCAGGTTCCTACAATGAGCAGTTCTTC.

The V gene is TRBV4-2, the J gene TRBJ2-5; D perhaps matches TRBD2 (7 bases). Germline-derived CDR1 and CDR2 are LGHNA and YNFKEQ. This CDR3 comprises 15 residues. The V end lost 1 base, the J end lost 4 bases, and 13 bases lay between the germline ends. CDR3 nucleotide sequence: TGTGCCAGCAGCCAAGGCCCGGGGGGCCGAGAGACCCAGTACTTC. Its translation is CASSQGPGGRETQYF.

The CDR3 reads CASVRGGEATNEKLFF. The CDR3 nucleotides are TGTGCCAGCGTTAGGGGGGGCGAGGCAACTAATGAAAAACTGTTTTTT. The chain joins TRBV28 to TRBJ1-4; D may be TRBD1 (6 bases). The CDR3 has 16 residues. Deletions cut 8 bases from V and 0 bases from J, with 16 bases between. Germline V gene sequence: CDR1 MDHEN, CDR2 SYDVKM.

The chain employs TRBV29-1 and TRBJ1-2; D is uncertain. CDR1 is SQVTM, CDR2 ANQGSEA, per germline. This CDR3 has 12 amino acids. V lost 6 bases to trimming and J lost 4 bases, with 12 bases between them. In DNA form, the CDR3 reads TGCAGCGTCCGGAGGCTCGGCTATGGCTACACCTTC. Amino acids: CSVRRLGYGYTF.

The CDR3 is CASGPDQPQHF. The CDR3 region has the DNA TGCGCCAGCGGGCCAGATCAGCCCCAGCATTTT. This chain connects TRBV4-1 to TRBJ1-5; D call uncertain. The ends were cut back, 8 bases at V and 5 bases at J, with 7 bases in the middle. Germline assignment: CDR1 MGHRA and CDR2 YSYEKL. This CDR3 region has 11 residues.

V and J are TRBV7-2 and TRBJ2-7; 7 bases match TRBD2. The CDR3 contains 15 residues. V lost 1 base, J lost 0 bases, and 3 bases stayed unmatched. CDR1 and CDR2 (germline): SGHTA, FQGNSA. The chain's CDR3 is CASSLGGGTSYEQYF. Here the CDR3 DNA reads TGTGCCAGCAGCTTAGGGGGGGGGACCTCCTACGAGCAGTACTTC.

This chain uses TRBV28 with TRBJ2-7; 8 positions match TRBD1. Germline values: CDR1 MDHEN, CDR2 SYDVKM. Trimming took 10 bases from V and 6 from J; bases not matched to a gene: 14. The CDR3 loop spans 14 amino acids. The CDR3, as DNA: TGTGCCACCATCGCCAGGGACAGGTGGGGCGAGCAGTACTTC. Amino acids: CATIARDRWGEQYF.

The gene calls are TRBV5-1 and TRBJ2-5; D is ambiguous. Germline CDR1 and CDR2: SGHRS and YFSETQ. Trimming stripped 0 bases from V and 5 bases from J, with 5 bases between. The CDR3 is 12 residues long. DNA of the CDR3: TGCGCCAGCAGCTTGGCCTTGGAGACCCAGTACTTC. Translation gives CASSLALETQYF.

The chain combines TRBV10-3 with TRBJ1-2, with 10 bases fitting TRBD1. J was trimmed by 4 bases and V by 3 bases; bases with no gene match: 8. Germline V gene sequence: CDR1 ENHRY, CDR2 SYGVKD. The CDR3 contains 16 residues. This chain's CDR3 is CAISERETGGTYGYTF. The CDR3 nucleotides are TGTGCCATCAGTGAACGGGAGACAGGGGGCACCTATGGCTACACCTTC.

This chain uses TRBV4-1 with TRBJ1-2; 10 bases align to TRBD1. V trimming: 2 bases; J trimming: 8 bases; junction bases outside the gene matches: 8. Germline CDR1 and CDR2: MGHRA and YSYEKL. The length of the CDR3 is 15 residues. CDR3 coding DNA: TGCGCCAGCAGCCAAACCGGGACAGGGGTGGAAGGCTACACCTTC. As protein: CASSQTGTGVEGYTF.

The V and J genes are TRBV7-3 and TRBJ1-2, with D perhaps TRBD1 (6 bases). Germline V gives CDR1 SGHTA, CDR2 FQGTGA. The CDR3 has 15 residues. Trimming took 1 base from V and 3 from J, leaving 12 bases between them. The CDR3 region has the DNA TGTGCCAGCAGCTTAAAATCCCCAGGGGACTATGGCTACACCTTC. This encodes CASSLKSPGDYGYTF.

This clone was recorded a few times. The chain uses TRBV6-2 or TRBV6-3 and TRBJ2-7; 9 positions agree with TRBD1. Germline lookup yields CDR1 MNHEY and CDR2 SVGEGT. CDR3 size: 15 residues. Trimming at V came to 0 bases and at J to 2 bases, leaving 2 bases not matched to a gene. DNA of the CDR3: TGTGCCAGCAGTTACTCTGGGACAGGGACCTACGAGCAGTACTTC. It specifies CASSYSGTGTYEQYF.

This clone showed up just a few times. The V gene is TRBV15, the J gene TRBJ1-2; D is undetermined. The length of the CDR3 is 11 residues. Germline assignment: CDR1 LNHNV and CDR2 YYDKDF (reference sequence). Trimming cost V 5 bases and J 8 bases, with 9 bases left between them. In nucleotides, the CDR3 is TGTGCCACCAGCGGACTGGGGGGCTACACCTTC. Protein sequence: CATSGLGGYTF.

The rearrangement links TRBV3-1 (or the pseudogene TRBV3-2) to TRBJ2-3, with TRBD2 identical over 12 bases. The V gene end was trimmed by 1 base and the J gene end by 5 bases; junction bases not matched to a gene: 7. This CDR3 region has 17 residues. Germline lookup yields CDR1 LGHDT and CDR2 YNNKEL (reference sequence). The CDR3 here is CASSQGLAGGPGDTQYF. The CDR3 DNA reads TGTGCCAGCAGCCAAGGGCTAGCGGGGGGGCCTGGAGATACGCAGTATTTT.